Listed below are T cell receptor beta chains from one sample, sequenced in a study of cytomegalovirus exposure and HLA in healthy donors. Sequencing was performed with immunoSEQ multiplex PCR; in TCRdb, only in-frame clones are kept and a portion is missing. The table shows 70,000 or so clones, with 94% occurring only once. The sequencing sample was made of PBMCs. Receptors originate from a man between 18 and 29 years old in good health and CMV-seropositive. The CDR3 runs from the conserved cysteine through the conserved F or W. A D gene is named only where the DNA matches it firmly. Clone size is given for some rows only: seen once, a few or many times, or a class if the clone is expanded.

size	D	V	J	CDR3	DNA
.	.	TRBV9	TRBJ1-4	CASSAGRLITNEKLFF	TGTGCCAGCAGCGCCGGTCGCCTTATAACGAATGAAAAACTGTTTTTT
.	.	TRBV10-3	TRBJ2-3	CAISEAGLASTDTQYF	TGTGCCATCAGTGAAGCAGGGTTGGCTAGCACAGATACGCAGTATTTT
.	TRBD2	TRBV10-2	TRBJ2-3	CASSAAGAGADTQYF	TGCGCCAGCAGTGCGGCGGGAGCGGGGGCGGATACGCAGTATTTT
few	.	TRBV19	TRBJ2-5	CASSQDSIQETQYF	TGTGCCAGTAGTCAGGACAGCATCCAAGAGACCCAGTACTTC
.	TRBD2	TRBV7-9	TRBJ2-2	CASAARGRGQAGELFF	TGTGCCAGCGCTGCCCGCGGGAGGGGTCAGGCCGGGGAGCTGTTTTTT
.	TRBD1	TRBV9	TRBJ2-1	CASSGQGRHYEQFF	TGTGCCAGCAGCGGACAGGGGCGGCATTATGAGCAGTTCTTC
.	.	TRBV28	TRBJ1-4	CASSLFSSYNEKLFF	TGTGCCAGCAGTTTATTTTCCTCCTATAATGAAAAACTGTTTTTT
.	.	TRBV6-5	TRBJ1-5	CASSQRGWPQHF	TGTGCCAGCAGTCAACGCGGCTGGCCCCAGCATTTT
.	.	TRBV28	TRBJ2-7	CASRRPRGSSYEQYF	TGTGCCAGCAGACGACCAAGAGGGAGCTCCTACGAGCAGTACTTC
once	.	TRBV11-2	TRBJ2-2	CASSLDHNTGELFF	TGTGCCAGCAGCTTAGACCATAACACCGGGGAGCTGTTTTTT
.	.	TRBV29-1	TRBJ1-1	CSGLGSVVGRNTEAFF	TGCAGCGGTTTAGGCTCGGTCGTGGGCCGAAACACTGAAGCTTTCTTT
once	TRBD2	TRBV10-1	TRBJ2-3	CASSWLAGVGMQDTQYF	TGCGCCAGCAGCTGGCTAGCGGGAGTGGGTATGCAAGATACGCAGTATTTT
.	TRBD1	TRBV28	TRBJ1-1	CASIVPAGQGATEAFF	TGTGCCAGCATCGTCCCCGCCGGACAGGGGGCGACTGAAGCTTTCTTT
.	TRBD1	TRBV10-3	TRBJ2-7	CAISAGTGDVDEQYF	TGTGCCATCAGCGCCGGGACAGGGGATGTCGACGAGCAGTACTTC
once	.	TRBV5-1	TRBJ2-1	CASSSVRSNNEQFF	TGCGCCAGCAGTTCCGTCAGGTCCAACAATGAGCAGTTCTTC
.	.	TRBV9	TRBJ2-5	CASSVFGDRSQETQYF	TGTGCCAGCAGCGTATTTGGAGACCGAAGTCAAGAGACCCAGTACTTC
.	TRBD1	TRBV2	TRBJ2-7	CASRSTTGGGEQYF	TGTGCCAGCAGGTCCACCACAGGGGGCGGTGAGCAGTACTTC
.	.	TRBV28	TRBJ1-2	CASSPEVGYTF	TGTGCCAGCAGTCCAGAGGTAGGCTACACCTTC
.	.	TRBV28	TRBJ2-2	CATKGEGELFF	TGTGCCACCAAGGGGGAGGGGGAGCTGTTTTTT
.	.	TRBV10-2	TRBJ2-5	CASRTLAGETQYF	TGCGCCAGCAGAACTCTAGCTGGGGAGACCCAGTACTTC
.	.	TRBV7-6	TRBJ2-3	CASTAGRDTQYF	TGTGCCAGCACCGCAGGGCGGGATACGCAGTATTTT
.	TRBD1	TRBV19	TRBJ2-6	CASRIGPNRDRGVRSGANVLTF	TGTGCCAGTAGAATAGGACCAAACCGGGACAGGGGGGTTCGCTCTGGGGCCAACGTCCTGACTTTC
.	.	TRBV6-1	TRBJ1-5	CASSPSVSNQPQHF	TGTGCCAGCAGTCCGTCCGTCAGCAATCAGCCCCAGCATTTT
.	.	TRBV7-9	TRBJ1-1	CASGHHTEAFF	TGTGCCAGCGGCCACCACACTGAAGCTTTCTTT
.	.	TRBV6-5	TRBJ1-1	CASSYGGASTEAFF	TGTGCCAGCAGTTATGGGGGGGCGAGCACTGAAGCTTTCTTT
.	TRBD2	TRBV10-3	TRBJ2-7	CAISEKRTSGTPYEQYF	TGTGCCATCAGTGAGAAAAGGACTAGCGGGACCCCCTACGAGCAGTACTTC
.	.	TRBV5-4	TRBJ2-7	CASSRSGPGGLYEQYF	TGTGCCAGCAGCCGTTCCGGACCCGGAGGGCTCTACGAGCAGTACTTC
.	.	TRBV12-5	TRBJ2-3	CASAPDFAYSDTQYF	TGTGCTAGTGCCCCGGACTTTGCGTATTCAGATACGCAGTATTTT